This TCR beta chain stems from a study of PD-L1 blockade in urothelial cancer (dated by TCRdb to about 2017). Describing the broader study: Every patient began therapy in about 2014 and was given atezolizumab 1,200 mg intravenously every 3 weeks. About nine tenths of the roughly 29 patients were identified as males with urothelial cancer of bladder origin, and a prior smoking history was reported by 18 of 29 patients. Blood samples were analyzed 3 weeks after the start of treatment (second dose) and 6 weeks after the start of treatment. About 10 patients achieved durable clinical benefit and approximately 20 did not. Pretreatment tumor samples, along with matched peripheral blood collected serially before and after atezolizumab treatment, underwent TCR sequencing. A median of about 140,000 T cells and tens of thousands of unique TCRs was obtained from blood samples, and a median clonality of approximately 0.08 was observed. In the same patients, pretreatment tumors underwent whole exome sequencing and RNA sequencing in addition to TCR sequencing. An ECOG performance status of 0 or 1 was recorded for the patients, and 0 to 3 prior chemotherapy regimens had been received by the patients. The study, an exploratory multi-omic analysis, examined somatic, immune and clinical correlates of response to PD-L1 blockade with atezolizumab in urothelial cancer. Progression-free survival longer than 6 months counted as durable clinical benefit, and TCR features were additionally tested against both progression-free and overall survival. Pretreatment blood TCR-seq was available for twenty-nine patients, at least one posttreatment blood collection was obtained for around 24 patients, and tumor TCR-seq was available for around 24 patients.

Results the study describes overall, beyond this receptor: Among patients with durable benefit, tumor-associated TCR clones showed greater expansion in peripheral blood 3 weeks after treatment started (n ≈ 21, p = 0.022). Because of the small sample size (n ≈ 29) and the many exploratory analyses performed, the results are intended to be regarded as hypothesis-generating. A pretreatment peripheral blood TCR clonality below the median was linked to improved progression-free and overall survival.

The label giving this sample's time point can be read as: peripheral blood 6 weeks after treatment start. A total of around 30 patients with locally advanced or metastatic urothelial carcinoma, treated at Memorial Sloan Kettering on a trial protocol, made up the cohort. Peripheral blood mononuclear cells were collected pretreatment and during treatment, at between 1 and 8 total time points per patient. The Qiagen DNeasy Blood extraction kit was used to purify genomic DNA from total PBMCs and tumor samples. PBMCs were collected pretreatment and during treatment, and were isolated and stored as previously described. Each PCR received spiked-in synthetic TCR analog templates so that absolute template abundance could be estimated from read counts. Using the immunoSEQ assay, TCRbeta CDR3 regions were amplified from genomic DNA with bias-controlled V and J gene primers. Sequencing of rearranged TCRbeta segments was done at approximately 20X coverage. Processing in the source paper ran as follows. Clustering was used to correct sequencing errors, and CDR3s were annotated against IMGT so that V, D and J genes could be assigned. Downstream analyses used only productive TCRbeta rearrangements and left out out-of-frame or stop-codon sequences. Clonality was calculated as one minus the Shannon entropy normalized by the log of the number of unique productive sequences. Clones differing between time points or between blood and tumor were identified by Fisher's exact test with Benjamini-Hochberg correction at adjusted p below 0.01. In its TCRdb copy, this immuneACCESS table keeps in-frame sequences only and misses some clones. Where compared with another copy, unresolved V genes explain less than half of these, and the others have no known cause. V, J and clone size are those of that table, while D and trimming were read from the DNA. For this sample the table gives more than 45,000 clones, of which approximately 83% were detected only once. 10% of the sample is in the top ten clones.

About this clone: Its antigen is unknown. No clone much larger than this one lies a single base away; base qualities are absent.

Trimmed from V: 0 bases; trimmed from J: 5 bases; junction bases lacking a gene match: 3. The CDR3, cysteine through phenylalanine, is 16 amino acids long. The read is trimmed to its CDR3 DNA, 48 bases read in frame from base 1. The germline V gene supplies CDR1 MNHEY and CDR2 SVGAGI. The receptor was derived from a man aged 55 to 70 with urothelial cancer. Recombination connected TRBV6-5 to TRBJ1-4; 10 bases in the junction line up with TRBD1. The sample in question was PBMCs, obtained around atezolizumab (anti-PD-L1) treatment. The encoded CDR3 is CASSYSGTGVNEKLFF. Read as DNA, the sequence is TGTGCCAGCAGTTACTCCGGGACAGGGGTAAATGAAAAACTGTTTTTT.